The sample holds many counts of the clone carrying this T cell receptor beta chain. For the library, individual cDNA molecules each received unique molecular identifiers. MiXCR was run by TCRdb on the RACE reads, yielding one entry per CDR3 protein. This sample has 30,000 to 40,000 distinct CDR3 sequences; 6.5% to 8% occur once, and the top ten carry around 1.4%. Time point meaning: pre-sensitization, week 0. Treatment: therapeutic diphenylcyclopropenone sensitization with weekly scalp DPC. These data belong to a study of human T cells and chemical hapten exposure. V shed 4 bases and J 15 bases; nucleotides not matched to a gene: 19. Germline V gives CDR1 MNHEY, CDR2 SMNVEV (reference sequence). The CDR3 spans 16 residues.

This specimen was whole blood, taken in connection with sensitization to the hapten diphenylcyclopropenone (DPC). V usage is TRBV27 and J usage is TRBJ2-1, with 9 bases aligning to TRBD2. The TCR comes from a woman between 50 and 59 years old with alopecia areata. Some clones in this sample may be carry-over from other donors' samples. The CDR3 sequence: CASSSGGRREGSGRFF. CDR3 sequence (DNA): TGTGCCAGCAGTTCCGGGGGAAGGCGGGAGGGCTCGGGGAGGTTCTTC.